This entry concerns a single TCR beta chain. Enrollment of patients from Seattle took place during active infection, with longitudinal follow-up. The data were taken from a study of blood T cell repertoires in COVID-19. In the study overall: Whether acute or convalescent, the COVID-19 samples came from the United States, Italy and Spain. Sources were T cells, B-cell-depleted T cells, or PBMCs; the material itself was cDNA or gDNA.

Germline V gene lookup returns CDR1 MNHEY and CDR2 SVGAGI. The CDR3 runs to 16 residues. V dropped 2 bases and J dropped 7; count of bases not matched to a gene: 4. In the original processing: Reference gene primers were amplified, and this amplification served to estimate nucleated cell counts. Sequencing used immunoSEQ multiplex PCR; TCRdb keeps in-frame clones, though not all of them. V and J calls and clone size are copied from that table; D and trimming were computed from the DNA. Of approximately 350,000 clones in the sample, 80% to 90% were seen once. This chain joins TRBV6-5 and TRBJ2-2; the match to TRBD2 covers 13 bases. Sample: peripheral blood. The receptor was isolated from a woman aged 45-60 years with COVID-19, enrolled during active disease. The CDR3 DNA follows: TGTGCCAGCAGTTACGGGACTAGCGGGATCGGCGGGGAGCTGTTTTTT. Protein sequence: CASSYGTSGIGGELFF.